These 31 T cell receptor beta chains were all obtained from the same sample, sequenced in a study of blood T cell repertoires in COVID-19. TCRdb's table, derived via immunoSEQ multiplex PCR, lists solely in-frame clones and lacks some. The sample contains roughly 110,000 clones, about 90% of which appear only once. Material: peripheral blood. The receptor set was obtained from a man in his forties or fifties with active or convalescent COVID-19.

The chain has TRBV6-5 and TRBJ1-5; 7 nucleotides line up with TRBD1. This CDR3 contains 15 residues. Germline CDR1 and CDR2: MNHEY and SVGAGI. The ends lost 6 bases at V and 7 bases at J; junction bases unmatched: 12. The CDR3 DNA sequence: TGTGCCAGCAGCAAGGGGGCAGAACCTCGGCAGCCCCAGCATTTT. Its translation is CASSKGAEPRQPQHF.

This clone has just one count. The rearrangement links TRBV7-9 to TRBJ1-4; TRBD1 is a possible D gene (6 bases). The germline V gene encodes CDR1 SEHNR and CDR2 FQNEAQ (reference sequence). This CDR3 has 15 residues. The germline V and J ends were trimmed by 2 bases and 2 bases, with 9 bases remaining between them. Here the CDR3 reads CASSLPGDTNEKLFF. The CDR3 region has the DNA TGTGCCAGCAGCTTACCAGGGGACACTAATGAAAAACTGTTTTTT.

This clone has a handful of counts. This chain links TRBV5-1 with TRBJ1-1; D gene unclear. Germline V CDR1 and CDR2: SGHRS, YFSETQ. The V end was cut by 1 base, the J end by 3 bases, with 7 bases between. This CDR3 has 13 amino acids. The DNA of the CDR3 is TGCGCCAGCAGCTTGATACTGGACACTGAAGCTTTCTTT. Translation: CASSLILDTEAFF.

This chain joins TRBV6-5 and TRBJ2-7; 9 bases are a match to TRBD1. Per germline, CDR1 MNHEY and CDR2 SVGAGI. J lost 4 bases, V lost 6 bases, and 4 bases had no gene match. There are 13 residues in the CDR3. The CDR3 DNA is TGTGCCAGCAGGACGGGACAGGGATACGAGCAGTACTTC. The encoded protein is CASRTGQGYEQYF.

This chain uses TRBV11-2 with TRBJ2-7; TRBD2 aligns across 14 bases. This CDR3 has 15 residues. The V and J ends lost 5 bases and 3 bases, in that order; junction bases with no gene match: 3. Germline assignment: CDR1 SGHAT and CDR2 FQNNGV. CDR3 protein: CASSPGLAGGYEQYF. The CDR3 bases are TGTGCCAGCAGCCCCGGACTAGCGGGAGGCTACGAGCAGTACTTC.

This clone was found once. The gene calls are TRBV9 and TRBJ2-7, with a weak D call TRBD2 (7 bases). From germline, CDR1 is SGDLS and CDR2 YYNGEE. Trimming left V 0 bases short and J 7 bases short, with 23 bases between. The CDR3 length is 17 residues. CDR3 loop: CASSVGQEGLAAGEQYF. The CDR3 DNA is TGTGCCAGCAGCGTAGGACAGGAAGGGCTAGCGGCGGGTGAGCAGTACTTC.

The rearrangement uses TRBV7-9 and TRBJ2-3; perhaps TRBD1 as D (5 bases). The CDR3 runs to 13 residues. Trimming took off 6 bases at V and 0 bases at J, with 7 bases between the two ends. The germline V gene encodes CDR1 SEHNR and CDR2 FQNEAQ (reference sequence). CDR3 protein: CASRDTSTDTQYF. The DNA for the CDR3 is TGTGCCAGCAGGGACACCAGCACAGATACGCAGTATTTT.

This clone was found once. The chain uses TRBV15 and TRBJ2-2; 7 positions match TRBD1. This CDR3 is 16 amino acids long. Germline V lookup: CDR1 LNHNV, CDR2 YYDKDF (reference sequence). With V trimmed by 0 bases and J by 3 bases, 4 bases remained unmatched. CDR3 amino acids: CATSRDLGQYTGELFF. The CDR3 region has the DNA TGTGCCACCAGCAGAGATCTGGGACAGTACACCGGGGAGCTGTTTTTT.

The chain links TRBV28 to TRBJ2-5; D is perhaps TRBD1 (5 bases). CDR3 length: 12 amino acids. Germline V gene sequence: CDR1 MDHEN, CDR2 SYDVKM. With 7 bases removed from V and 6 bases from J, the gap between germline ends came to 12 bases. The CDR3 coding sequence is TGTGCCAGCACCCTTAAGGGGCAGACCCAGTACTTC. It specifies CASTLKGQTQYF.

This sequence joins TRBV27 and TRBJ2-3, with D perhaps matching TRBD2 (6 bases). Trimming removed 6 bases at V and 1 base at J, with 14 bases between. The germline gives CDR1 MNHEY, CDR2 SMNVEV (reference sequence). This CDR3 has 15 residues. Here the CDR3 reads CASRQTASGTDTQYF. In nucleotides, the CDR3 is TGTGCCAGCAGACAAACGGCTAGCGGCACAGATACGCAGTATTTT.

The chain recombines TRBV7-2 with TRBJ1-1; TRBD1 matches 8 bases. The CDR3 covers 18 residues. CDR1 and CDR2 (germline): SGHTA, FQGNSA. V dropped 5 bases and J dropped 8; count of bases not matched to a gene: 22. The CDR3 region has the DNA TGTGCCAGCAGCCCCCTTTCCCCACAGGGGGGTCAGAAGGGGGAAGCTTTCTTT. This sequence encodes CASSPLSPQGGQKGEAFF.

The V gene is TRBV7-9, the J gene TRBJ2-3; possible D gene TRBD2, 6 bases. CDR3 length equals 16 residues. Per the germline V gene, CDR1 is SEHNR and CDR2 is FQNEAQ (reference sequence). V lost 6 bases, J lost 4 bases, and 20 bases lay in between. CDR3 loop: CASSYTPGLKADTQYF. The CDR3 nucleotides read TGTGCCAGCAGTTATACCCCGGGACTGAAAGCAGATACGCAGTATTTT.

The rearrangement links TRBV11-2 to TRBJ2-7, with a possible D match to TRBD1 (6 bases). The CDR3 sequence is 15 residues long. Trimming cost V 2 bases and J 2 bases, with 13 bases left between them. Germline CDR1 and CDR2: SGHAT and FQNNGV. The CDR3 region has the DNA TGTGCCAGCAGCTTATCCTCGGGGACAACCTACGAGCAGTACTTC. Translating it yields CASSLSSGTTYEQYF.

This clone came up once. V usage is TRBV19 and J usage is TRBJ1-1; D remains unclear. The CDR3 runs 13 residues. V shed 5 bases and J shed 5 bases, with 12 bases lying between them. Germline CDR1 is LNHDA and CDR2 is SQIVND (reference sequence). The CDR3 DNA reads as TGTGCCAGTAGTGAGAGAGGGATTACTGAAGCTTTCTTT. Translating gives CASSERGITEAFF.

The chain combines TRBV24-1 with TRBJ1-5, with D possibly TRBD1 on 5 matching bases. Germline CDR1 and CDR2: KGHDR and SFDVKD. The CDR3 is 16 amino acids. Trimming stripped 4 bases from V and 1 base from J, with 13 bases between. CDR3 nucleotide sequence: TGTGCCACCAGTGACCCGTCGGGGGACAGCAATCAGCCCCAGCATTTT. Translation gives CATSDPSGDSNQPQHF.

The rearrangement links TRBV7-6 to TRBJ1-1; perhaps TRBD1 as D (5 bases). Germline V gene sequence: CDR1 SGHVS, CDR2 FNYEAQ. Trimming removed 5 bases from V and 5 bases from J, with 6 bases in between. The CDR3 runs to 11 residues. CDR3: CASSPGTEAFF. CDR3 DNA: TGTGCCAGCAGCCCAGGGACTGAAGCTTTCTTT.

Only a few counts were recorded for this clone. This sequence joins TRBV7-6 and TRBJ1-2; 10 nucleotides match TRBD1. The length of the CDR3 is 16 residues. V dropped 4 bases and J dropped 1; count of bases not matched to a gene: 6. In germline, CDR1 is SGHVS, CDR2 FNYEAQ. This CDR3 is CASSSRQGANNYGYTF. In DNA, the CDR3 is TGTGCCAGCAGCTCACGACAGGGGGCAAATAACTATGGCTACACCTTC.

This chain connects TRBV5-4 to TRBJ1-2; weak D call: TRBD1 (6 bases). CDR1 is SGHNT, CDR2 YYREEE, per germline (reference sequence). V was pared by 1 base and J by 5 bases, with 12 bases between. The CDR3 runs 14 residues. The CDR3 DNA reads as TGTGCCAGCAGCTTGCAGGGGCGCTCTTATGGCTACACCTTC. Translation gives CASSLQGRSYGYTF. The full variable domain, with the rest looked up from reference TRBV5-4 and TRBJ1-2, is ETGVTQSPTHLIKTRGQQVTLRCSSQSGHNTVSWYQQALGQGPQFIFQYYREEENGRGNFPPRFSGLQFPNYSSELNVNALELDDSALYLCASSLQGRSYGYTFGSGTRLTVV.

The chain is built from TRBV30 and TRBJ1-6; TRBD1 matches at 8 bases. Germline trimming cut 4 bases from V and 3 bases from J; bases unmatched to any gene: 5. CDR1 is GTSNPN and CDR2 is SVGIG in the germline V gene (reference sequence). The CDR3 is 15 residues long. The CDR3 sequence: CAWTGQGIYNSPLHF. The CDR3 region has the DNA TGTGCCTGGACAGGACAGGGCATCTATAATTCACCCCTCCACTTT.

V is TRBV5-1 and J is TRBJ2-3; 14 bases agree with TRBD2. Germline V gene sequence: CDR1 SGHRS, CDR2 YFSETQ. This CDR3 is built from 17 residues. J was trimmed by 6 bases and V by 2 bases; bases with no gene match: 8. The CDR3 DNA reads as TGCGCCAGCAGCTTAGGACTAGCGGGAGGAGGGTTGGATACGCAGTATTTT. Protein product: CASSLGLAGGGLDTQYF.

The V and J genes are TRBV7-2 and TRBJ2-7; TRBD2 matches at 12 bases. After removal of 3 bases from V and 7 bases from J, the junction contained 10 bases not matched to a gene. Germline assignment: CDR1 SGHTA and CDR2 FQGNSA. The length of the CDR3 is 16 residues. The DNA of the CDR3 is TGTGCCAGCAGCTTCCCGCTACTAGCGGGGGGTAGAGAGCAGTACTTC. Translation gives CASSFPLLAGGREQYF.

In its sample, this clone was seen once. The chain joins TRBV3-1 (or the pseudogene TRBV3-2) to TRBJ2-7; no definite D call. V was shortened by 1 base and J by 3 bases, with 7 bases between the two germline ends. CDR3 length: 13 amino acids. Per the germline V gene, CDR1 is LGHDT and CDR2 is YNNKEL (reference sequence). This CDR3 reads CASSQGASYEQYF. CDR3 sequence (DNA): TGTGCCAGCAGCCAAGGCGCTAGCTACGAGCAGTACTTC.

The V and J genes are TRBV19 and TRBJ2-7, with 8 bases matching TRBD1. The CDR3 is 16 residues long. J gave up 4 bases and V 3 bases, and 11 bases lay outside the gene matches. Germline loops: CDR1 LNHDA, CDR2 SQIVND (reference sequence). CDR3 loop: CASSMRGGQGPYEQYF. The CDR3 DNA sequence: TGTGCCAGTAGTATGAGGGGAGGACAGGGCCCTTACGAGCAGTACTTC.

DNA for the CDR3: TGTGCCAGCAGCTTAACATTTTGGACAGGGAATCGGGGGGACAATCAGCCCCAGCATTTT. Translating gives CASSLTFWTGNRGDNQPQHF. This chain connects TRBV7-3 to TRBJ1-5; 8 nucleotides match TRBD1. Germline V CDR1 and CDR2: SGHTA, FQGTGA. Trimming took 0 bases from V and 3 from J; bases not matched to a gene: 16. This CDR3 has 20 amino acids.

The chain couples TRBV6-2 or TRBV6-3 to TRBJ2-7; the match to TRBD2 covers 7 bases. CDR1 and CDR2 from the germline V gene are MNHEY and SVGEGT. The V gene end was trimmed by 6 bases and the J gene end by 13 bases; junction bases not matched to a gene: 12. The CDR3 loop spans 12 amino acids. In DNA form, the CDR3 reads TGTGCCAGCAGCCAACCCGGGGGGAGAGGATACTTC. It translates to CASSQPGGRGYF.

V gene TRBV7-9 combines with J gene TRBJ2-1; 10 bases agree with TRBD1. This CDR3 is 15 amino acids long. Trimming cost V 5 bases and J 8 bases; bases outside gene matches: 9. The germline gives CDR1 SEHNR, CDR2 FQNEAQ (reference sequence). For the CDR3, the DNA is TGTGCCAGCAGCCCTCCGGGACAGGGGTTCGATGAGCAGTTCTTC. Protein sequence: CASSPPGQGFDEQFF. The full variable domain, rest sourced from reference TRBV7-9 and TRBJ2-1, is DTGVSQNPRHKITKRGQNVTFRCDPISEHNRLYWYRQTLGQGPEFLTYFQNEAQLEKSRLLSDRFSAERPKGSFSTLEIQRTEQGDSAMYLCASSPPGQGFDEQFFGPGTRLTVL.

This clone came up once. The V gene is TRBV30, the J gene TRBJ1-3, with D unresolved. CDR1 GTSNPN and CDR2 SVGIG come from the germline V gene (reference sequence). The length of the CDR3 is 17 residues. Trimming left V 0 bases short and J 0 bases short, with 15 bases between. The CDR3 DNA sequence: TGTGCCTGGAGTGTCCCCGACCAGGATAGCTCTGGAAACACCATATATTTT. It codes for CAWSVPDQDSSGNTIYF.

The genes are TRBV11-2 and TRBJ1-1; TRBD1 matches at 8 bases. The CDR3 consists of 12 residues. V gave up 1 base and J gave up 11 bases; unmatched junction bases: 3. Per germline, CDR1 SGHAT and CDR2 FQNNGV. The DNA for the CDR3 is TGTGCCAGCAGCTTAGGACAGGGGACGGCTTTCTTT. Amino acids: CASSLGQGTAFF.

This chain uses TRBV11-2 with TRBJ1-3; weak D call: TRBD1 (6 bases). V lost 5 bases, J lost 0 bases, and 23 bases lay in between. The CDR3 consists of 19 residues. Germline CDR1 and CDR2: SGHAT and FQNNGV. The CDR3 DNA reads TGTGCCAGCAGCCGGCTCAAAGCGACAGGTGTTAACTCTGGAAACACCATATATTTT. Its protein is CASSRLKATGVNSGNTIYF.

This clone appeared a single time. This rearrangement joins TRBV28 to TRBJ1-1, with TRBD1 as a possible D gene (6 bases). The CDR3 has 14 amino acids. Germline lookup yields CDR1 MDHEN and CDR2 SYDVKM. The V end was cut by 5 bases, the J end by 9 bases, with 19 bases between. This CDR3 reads CASSVIQGTPKAFF. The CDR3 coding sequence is TGTGCCAGCAGTGTGATACAGGGAACTCCAAAAGCTTTCTTT.

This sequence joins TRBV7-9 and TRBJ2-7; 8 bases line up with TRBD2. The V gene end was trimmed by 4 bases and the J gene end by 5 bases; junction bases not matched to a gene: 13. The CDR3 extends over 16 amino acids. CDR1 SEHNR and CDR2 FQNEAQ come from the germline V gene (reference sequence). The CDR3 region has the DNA TGTGCCAGCAGCTCATTCCGGCAGCGGGAGATCCACGAGCAGTACTTC. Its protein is CASSSFRQREIHEQYF. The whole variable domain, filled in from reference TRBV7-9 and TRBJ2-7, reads DTGVSQNPRHKITKRGQNVTFRCDPISEHNRLYWYRQTLGQGPEFLTYFQNEAQLEKSRLLSDRFSAERPKGSFSTLEIQRTEQGDSAMYLCASSSFRQREIHEQYFGPGTRLTVT.